The 26 T cell receptor beta chains below all came from one sample that was sequenced in a study of blood T cell repertoires in COVID-19. Repertoires were generated with immunoSEQ multiplex PCR, while TCRdb's copy carries only in-frame clones and drops some. Of about 160,000 clones in the sample, approximately 85% were seen once. Sequenced: peripheral blood. The receptor source for this set is a man between 35 and 55 years old who had recovered from COVID-19.

V and J are TRBV5-4 and TRBJ2-3; tentative D call: TRBD2 (6 bases). V shed 1 base and J shed 5 bases, with 11 bases lying between them. The CDR3 covers 14 residues. Germline values: CDR1 SGHNT, CDR2 YYREEE (reference sequence). The CDR3 region is CASSLTSFVDTQYF. The CDR3, as DNA: TGTGCCAGCAGCTTGACTAGCTTTGTAGATACGCAGTATTTT.

The chain combines TRBV7-9 with TRBJ2-1; D gene ambiguous. The V end lost 1 base, the J end lost 8 bases, and 21 bases lay between the germline ends. Per the germline V gene, CDR1 is SEHNR and CDR2 is FQNEAQ (reference sequence). This CDR3 contains 17 residues. CDR3 sequence (DNA): TGTGCCAGCAGCTTAGTTATTATCGGGTTGGTTGACCATGAGCAGTTCTTC. Translating it yields CASSLVIIGLVDHEQFF. The variable domain in full, completed from reference TRBV7-9 and TRBJ2-1, reads DTGVSQNPRHKITKRGQNVTFRCDPISEHNRLYWYRQTLGQGPEFLTYFQNEAQLEKSRLLSDRFSAERPKGSFSTLEIQRTEQGDSAMYLCASSLVIIGLVDHEQFFGPGTRLTVL.

The chain uses TRBV3-1 (or the pseudogene TRBV3-2) and TRBJ1-1; tentatively, D is TRBD1 (6 bases). The CDR3 is 14 residues long. The V gene lost 7 bases and the J gene lost 3 bases, with 15 bases spanning the gap. Germline values: CDR1 LGHDT, CDR2 YNNKEL (reference sequence). Here the CDR3 DNA reads TGTGCCAGCAAAAGCGACAGGCTTTACACTGAAGCTTTCTTT. Amino acids: CASKSDRLYTEAFF.

The genes are TRBV28 and TRBJ1-1; D is unclear. CDR3 length equals 11 residues. The germline V and J ends were trimmed by 4 bases and 10 bases, with 10 bases remaining between them. CDR1 and CDR2 from the germline V gene are MDHEN and SYDVKM. CDR3 in DNA: TGTGCCAGCAGTTCCTATTTAAGAGCTTTCTTT. Translated, it gives CASSSYLRAFF.

This chain joins TRBV6-4 and TRBJ2-1, with unresolved D. The germline gives CDR1 MRHNA, CDR2 SNTAGT. This CDR3 is 14 amino acids long. V gave up 3 bases and J gave up 9 bases, with 15 bases separating them. CDR3 sequence (DNA): TGTGCCAGCAGTGAAGTAGATTATACGGGTGAGCAGTTCTTC. Protein: CASSEVDYTGEQFF.

This clone is a singleton in its sample. The rearrangement links TRBV6-2 or TRBV6-3 to TRBJ2-6, with TRBD1 identical over 9 bases. CDR3 length equals 15 residues. Per germline, CDR1 MNHEY and CDR2 SVGEGT. J lost 4 bases, V lost 6 bases, and 4 bases had no gene match. This CDR3 is CASSPGQGGANVLTF. The CDR3 nucleotides read TGTGCCAGCAGCCCGGGACAGGGAGGGGCCAACGTCCTGACTTTC.

This clone was seen a single time. J is TRBJ2-5 and V is TRBV11-2; TRBD2 matches at 13 bases. The CDR3 has 17 amino acids. J was trimmed by 5 bases and V by 1 base; bases with no gene match: 7. Germline loops: CDR1 SGHAT, CDR2 FQNNGV. The CDR3 DNA sequence: TGTGCCAGCAGCTTAGGGTTTGGGACTAGCGGGAAGGAGACCCAGTACTTC. It yields the protein CASSLGFGTSGKETQYF.

Comments on this clone: Within the sample, other DNA sequences also encode this same CDR3. The V gene is TRBV4-3, the J gene TRBJ2-7; 8 nucleotides line up with TRBD2. The CDR3 length is 14 residues. V lost 0 bases and J lost 7; bases outside the gene matches: 5. Germline-derived CDR1 and CDR2 are LGHNA and YSLEER. The CDR3 DNA is TGCGCCAGCAGCCAAGAAGGTACTAGCGGTGAGCAGTACTTC. Its translation is CASSQEGTSGEQYF.

The chain couples TRBV28 to TRBJ2-3; no reliable D call. The CDR3 covers 12 residues. Looked up from germline, CDR1 is MDHEN and CDR2 is SYDVKM. The ends were cut back, 9 bases at V and 0 bases at J, with 7 bases in the middle. The CDR3 sequence is CASDGSTDTQYF. CDR3 nucleotides: TGTGCCAGTGACGGGAGCACAGATACGCAGTATTTT. The complete variable domain, with remaining parts taken from reference TRBV28 and TRBJ2-3, reads DVKVTQSSRYLVKRTGEKVFLECVQDMDHENMFWYRQDPGLGLRLIYFSYDVKMKEKGDIPEGYSVSREKKERFSLILESASTNQTSMYLCASDGSTDTQYFGPGTRLTVL.

The CDR3 nucleotides read TGCAGCGTACAAAACAGGGACGGGATCTATGGCTACACCTTC. The encoded protein is CSVQNRDGIYGYTF. The rearrangement links TRBV29-1 to TRBJ1-2, with D possibly being TRBD1 (6 bases). The ends were cut back, 6 bases at V and 4 bases at J, with 18 bases in the middle. Germline-derived CDR1 and CDR2 are SQVTM and ANQGSEA. The CDR3 is 14 amino acids.

This chain uses TRBV10-3 with TRBJ1-2; perhaps TRBD1 as D (6 bases). Germline V lookup: CDR1 ENHRY, CDR2 SYGVKD. The CDR3 is 17 amino acids. V shed 4 bases and J shed 0 bases, with 18 bases lying between them. CDR3 loop: CAISGTDILEPNYGYTF. The CDR3, as DNA: TGTGCCATCAGTGGGACAGACATTCTGGAACCTAACTATGGCTACACCTTC.

The chain is built from TRBV9 and TRBJ2-3; 8 nucleotides line up with TRBD2. Germline V lookup: CDR1 SGDLS, CDR2 YYNGEE. The CDR3 is made up of 14 amino acids. V lost 4 bases and J lost 5; bases outside the gene matches: 6. In DNA, the CDR3 is TGTGCCAGCAGCCCACGGGGGGGGGAAGATACGCAGTATTTT. Its translation is CASSPRGGEDTQYF.

The V call is TRBV5-1, the J call TRBJ2-1; D ambiguous. The CDR3 length is 13 residues. V was cut by 0 bases and J by 7 bases, with 8 bases left in between. CDR1 SGHRS and CDR2 YFSETQ come from the germline V gene. CDR3 in amino acids: CASSLAVENEQFF. The CDR3 DNA reads as TGCGCCAGCAGCTTGGCCGTTGAGAATGAGCAGTTCTTC.

This chain connects TRBV6-5 to TRBJ1-1; 8 bases align to TRBD1. Per germline, CDR1 MNHEY and CDR2 SVGAGI. This CDR3 has 14 amino acids. The trim removed 7 bases at V and 5 bases at J, leaving 9 bases unmatched. CDR3 sequence reads: CASKDRQGRTEAFF. Here the CDR3 DNA reads TGTGCCAGCAAGGACCGACAGGGGAGGACTGAAGCTTTCTTT.

This clone is a singleton in its sample. The chain recombines TRBV28 with TRBJ2-6, with no clear D. Per the germline V gene, CDR1 is MDHEN and CDR2 is SYDVKM. V was cut by 7 bases and J by 2 bases, with 3 bases left in between. The CDR3 spans 12 residues. The CDR3 loop reads CASTAGANVLTF. The CDR3 DNA sequence: TGTGCCAGCACGGCTGGGGCCAACGTCCTGACTTTC.

V and J are TRBV2 and TRBJ2-7; D not resolved. V shed 8 bases and J shed 2 bases, with 10 bases lying between them. From germline, CDR1 is SNHLY and CDR2 FYNNEI. The CDR3 is 12 residues long. CDR3 nucleotides: TGTGCCAGCGGCGAACAGACCTACGAGCAGTACTTC. Protein sequence: CASGEQTYEQYF.

This sequence joins TRBV6-5 and TRBJ1-1, with a possible D match to TRBD1 (5 bases). V lost 11 bases and J 7 bases, leaving 14 bases between the germline ends. Germline CDR1 is MNHEY and CDR2 is SVGAGI. This CDR3 spans 11 amino acids. CDR3 amino acids: CASGRWDEAFF. CDR3 bases: TGTGCCTCAGGGAGGTGGGATGAAGCTTTCTTT.

The CDR3 coding sequence is TGTGCCAGCAGCTCAGGGTTAAGTAGCACTGAAGCTTTCTTT. This translates into CASSSGLSSTEAFF. The rearrangement uses TRBV11-3 and TRBJ1-1; TRBD1 is a possible D gene (5 bases). V was clipped by 4 bases and J by 4 bases, with 13 bases between them. The germline CDR1 and CDR2 sequences are SGHNT and YENEEA. This CDR3 has 14 amino acids.

V usage is TRBV12-5 and J usage is TRBJ2-1; TRBD2 matches at 7 bases. This CDR3 is 18 amino acids long. With 1 base clipped from V and 5 bases from J, the junction kept 14 bases outside the gene matches. CDR1 is LGHNT, CDR2 FRNRAP, per germline. The CDR3 region is CASGLATLLADGNNEQFF. DNA for the CDR3: TGTGCTAGTGGTTTGGCAACTCTTCTAGCGGATGGGAACAATGAGCAGTTCTTC.

The sample holds a few counts of this clone. The V call is TRBV7-9, the J call TRBJ1-2; no firm D call. CDR3 length: 13 residues. Deletions cut 5 bases from V and 4 bases from J, with 11 bases between. Germline CDR1 reads SEHNR; CDR2 reads FQNEAQ (reference sequence). CDR3 bases: TGTGCCAGCAGCCCCGACACGTCCTATGGCTACACCTTC. Translated, it gives CASSPDTSYGYTF.

The J gene is TRBJ2-5, the V gene TRBV6-5; 7 bases are shared with TRBD1. The ends lost 2 bases at V and 4 bases at J; junction bases unmatched: 1. Germline V gives CDR1 MNHEY, CDR2 SVGAGI. The CDR3 runs to 13 residues. In nucleotides, the CDR3 is TGTGCCAGCAGTTACAGGGGGCGAGAGACCCAGTACTTC. This gives the protein CASSYRGRETQYF.

This chain links TRBV5-4 with TRBJ2-1; TRBD2 aligns across 9 bases. The CDR3 totals 14 residues. V lost 2 bases to trimming and J lost 6 bases; unmatched junction nucleotides: 3. Germline V gene data show CDR1 as SGHNT and CDR2 as YYREEE (reference sequence). For the CDR3, the DNA is TGTGCCAGCAGCTTAGCGGGGGGCCTCAATGAGCAGTTCTTC. Translated, it gives CASSLAGGLNEQFF. Full variable domain (remainder filled in from reference TRBV5-4 and TRBJ2-1): ETGVTQSPTHLIKTRGQQVTLRCSSQSGHNTVSWYQQALGQGPQFIFQYYREEENGRGNFPPRFSGLQFPNYSSELNVNALELDDSALYLCASSLAGGLNEQFFGPGTRLTVL.

This clone showed up just once. This chain uses TRBV9 with TRBJ2-7, with 8 bases aligning to TRBD1. Germline trimming cut 0 bases from V and 3 bases from J; bases unmatched to any gene: 2. The CDR3 totals 14 residues. The germline V gene has CDR1 SGDLS and CDR2 YYNGEE. CDR3 sequence (DNA): TGTGCCAGCAGCGTAGGCGGACAGGGCTACGAGCAGTACTTC. Translation: CASSVGGQGYEQYF.

V and J are TRBV19 and TRBJ2-3, with 10 bases fitting TRBD2. The CDR3 spans 16 residues. CDR1 and CDR2 from the germline V gene are LNHDA and SQIVND (reference sequence). Losses at the gene ends were 4 bases for V and 0 bases for J; bases not matched to a gene: 4. The CDR3 DNA reads TGTGCCAGTAGTAACATAGCGGGAGGTAGCACAGATACGCAGTATTTT. Translation: CASSNIAGGSTDTQYF.

V is TRBV5-1 and J is TRBJ2-1; 11 nucleotides agree with TRBD1. Germline V gives CDR1 SGHRS, CDR2 YFSETQ. Trimming at V came to 7 bases and at J to 6 bases, leaving 15 bases not matched to a gene. The CDR3 has 17 residues. Written as DNA, the CDR3 is TGCGCCAGCCACTTTCCCTGGGGTGGGACAGGGGGCAATGAGCAGTTCTTC. Its protein product is CASHFPWGGTGGNEQFF. The full variable domain, with the rest looked up from reference TRBV5-1 and TRBJ2-1, is KAGVTQTPRYLIKTRGQQVTLSCSPISGHRSVSWYQQTPGQGLQFLFEYFSETQRNKGNFPGRFSGRQFSNSRSEMNVSTLELGDSALYLCASHFPWGGTGGNEQFFGPGTRLTVL.

CDR3 sequence (DNA): TGTGCCAGCAGCACCCAGGGAGGAACTGAAGCTTTCTTT. It translates to CASSTQGGTEAFF. The V call is TRBV11-3, the J call TRBJ1-1; the D gene is possibly TRBD1 (5 bases). The CDR3 extends over 13 amino acids. Germline-derived CDR1 and CDR2 are SGHNT and YENEEA. Trimming left V 5 bases short and J 5 bases short, with 12 bases between. Drawing the rest from reference TRBV11-3 and TRBJ1-1, the complete variable domain is EAGVVQSPRYKIIEKKQPVAFWCNPISGHNTLYWYLQNLGQGPELLIRYENEEAVDDSQLPKDRFSAERLKGVDSTLKIQPAELGDSAVYLCASSTQGGTEAFFGQGTRLTVV.